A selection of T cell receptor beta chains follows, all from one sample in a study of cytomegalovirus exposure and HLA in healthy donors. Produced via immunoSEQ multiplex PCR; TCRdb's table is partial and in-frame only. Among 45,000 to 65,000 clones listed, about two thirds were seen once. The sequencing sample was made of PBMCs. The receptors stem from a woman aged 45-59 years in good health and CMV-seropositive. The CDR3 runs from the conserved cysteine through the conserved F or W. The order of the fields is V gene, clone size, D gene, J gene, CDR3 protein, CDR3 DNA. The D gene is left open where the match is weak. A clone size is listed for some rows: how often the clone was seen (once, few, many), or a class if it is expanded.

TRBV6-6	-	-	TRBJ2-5	CASSLGLRETQYF	TGTGCCAGCAGTCTCGGCCTGCGGGAGACCCAGTACTTC
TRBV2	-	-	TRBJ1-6	CASKRNTGSPLHF	TGTGCCAGCAAGCGCAACACGGGTTCACCCCTCCACTTT
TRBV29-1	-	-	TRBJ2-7	CSVALGSRYEQYF	TGCAGCGTTGCACTAGGGTCTCGCTACGAGCAGTACTTC
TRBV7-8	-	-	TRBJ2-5	CASSFSLARQETQYF	TGTGCCAGCAGCTTTAGCCTAGCGCGGCAAGAGACCCAGTACTTC
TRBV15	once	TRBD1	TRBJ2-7	CATSPTRQGPEQYF	TGTGCCACCAGCCCAACCCGACAGGGGCCCGAGCAGTACTTC
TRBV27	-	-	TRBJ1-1	CASRLRNENTEAFF	TGTGCCAGCAGACTGCGCAATGAGAACACTGAAGCTTTCTTT
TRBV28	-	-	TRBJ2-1	CASRVENTNEQFF	TGCGCCAGCAGGGTCGAGAATACGAATGAGCAGTTCTTC
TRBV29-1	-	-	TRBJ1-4	CSVRRGEKLFF	TGCAGCGTCCGCAGAGGCGAAAAACTGTTTTTT
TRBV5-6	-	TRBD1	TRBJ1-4	CASSLRFSSGQGHEKLFF	TGTGCCAGCAGCTTGAGATTTAGTTCGGGACAGGGCCATGAAAAACTGTTTTTT
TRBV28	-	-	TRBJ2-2	CASNYYPDTGELFF	TGTGCCAGCAATTATTATCCCGACACCGGGGAGCTGTTTTTT
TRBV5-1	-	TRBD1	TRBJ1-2	CASSQTGGNYGYTF	TGCGCCAGCAGCCAAACAGGGGGTAACTATGGCTACACCTTC
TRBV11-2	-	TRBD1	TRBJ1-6	CASSRGQGYNSPLHF	TGTGCCAGCAGCAGAGGACAGGGTTATAATTCACCCCTCCACTTT
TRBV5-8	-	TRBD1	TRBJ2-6	CASGQGSSYSGANVLTF	TGTGCCAGCGGACAGGGGAGTTCCTACTCTGGGGCCAACGTCCTGACTTTC
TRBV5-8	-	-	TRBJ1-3	CASSLAKAAGNTIYF	TGTGCCAGCAGCTTGGCCAAGGCGGCTGGAAACACCATATATTTT
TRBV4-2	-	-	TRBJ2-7	CASSQELRVPSHEQYF	TGTGCCAGCAGCCAAGAATTACGGGTCCCCTCCCACGAGCAGTACTTC
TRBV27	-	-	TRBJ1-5	CASSLEGNKPQHF	TGTGCCAGCAGTTTAGAGGGTAATAAGCCCCAGCATTTT
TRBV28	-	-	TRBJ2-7	CASSLDVRVYEQYF	TGTGCCAGCAGTTTAGATGTTCGGGTCTACGAGCAGTACTTC
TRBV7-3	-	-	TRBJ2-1	CASSFGQGHNEQFF	TGTGCCAGCAGCTTCGGCCAGGGCCACAATGAGCAGTTCTTC
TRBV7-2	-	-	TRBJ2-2	CASSLMLAKPGELFF	TGTGCCAGCAGCTTAATGCTAGCTAAACCCGGGGAGCTGTTTTTT
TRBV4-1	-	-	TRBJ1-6	CASSQAGDSPLHF	TGCGCCAGCAGCCAGGCAGGGGATTCACCCCTCCACTTT
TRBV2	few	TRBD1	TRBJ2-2	CASTGTANTGELFF	TGTGCCAGCACGGGGACAGCTAACACCGGGGAGCTGTTTTTT
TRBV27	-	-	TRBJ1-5	CASSLSGGVYNQPQHF	TGTGCCAGCAGTTTAAGCGGAGGGGTTTACAATCAGCCCCAGCATTTT
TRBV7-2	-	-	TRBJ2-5	CASSLAGGRVETQYF	TGTGCCAGCAGCTTAGCGGGGGGGCGGGTAGAGACCCAGTACTTC
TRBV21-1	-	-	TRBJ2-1	CASSKNLAGGPYSYNEQFF	TGTGCCAGCAGCAAAAATTTAGCGGGAGGTCCCTACTCCTACAATGAGCAGTTCTTC
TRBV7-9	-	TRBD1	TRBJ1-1	CSGDWTGVGAFF	TGTTCCGGCGACTGGACAGGTGTGGGGGCTTTCTTT
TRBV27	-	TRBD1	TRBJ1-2	CASRTGDGYTF	TGTGCCAGTCGGACAGGGGACGGCTACACCTTC
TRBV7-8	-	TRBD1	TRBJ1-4	CASSPGQGGEKLFF	TGTGCCAGCAGCCCTGGACAGGGTGGTGAAAAACTGTTTTTT
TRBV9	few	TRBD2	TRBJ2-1	CASSLSGGGYNEQFF	TGTGCCAGCAGCCTTAGCGGGGGGGGGTACAATGAGCAGTTCTTC
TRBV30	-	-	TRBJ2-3	CAWSVERTDTQYF	TGTGCCTGGAGTGTAGAGAGGACAGATACGCAGTATTTT
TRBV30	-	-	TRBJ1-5	CAWSALTGAYQPQHF	TGTGCCTGGAGTGCCCTGACAGGCGCATATCAGCCCCAGCATTTT
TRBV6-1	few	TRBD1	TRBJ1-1	CASDDRGGTEAFF	TGTGCCAGCGATGACAGGGGTGGAACTGAAGCTTTCTTT
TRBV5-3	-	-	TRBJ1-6	CATYSPLHF	TGTGCCACCTATTCACCCCTCCACTTT
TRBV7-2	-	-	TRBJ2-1	CASSINPLWGAYNEQFF	TGTGCCAGCAGTATAAACCCCCTGTGGGGGGCCTACAATGAGCAGTTCTTC
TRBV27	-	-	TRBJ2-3	CASSSRAGYSTDTQYF	TGTGCCAGCAGTTCCCGGGCGGGATATAGCACAGATACGCAGTATTTT
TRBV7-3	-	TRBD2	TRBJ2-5	CASSLTGGAGETQYF	TGTGCCAGCAGCTTAACCGGGGGGGCTGGGGAGACCCAGTACTTC
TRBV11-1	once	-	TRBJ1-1	CASSLPRQNTEAFF	TGTGCCAGCAGCTTACCACGACAGAACACTGAAGCTTTCTTT
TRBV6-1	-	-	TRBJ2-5	CAAGRGTILQETQYF	TGTGCCGCAGGGCGAGGGACAATCCTTCAAGAGACCCAGTACTTC
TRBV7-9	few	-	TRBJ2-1	CASSLGGNYNEQFF	TGTGCCAGCAGCTTAGGAGGGAACTACAATGAGCAGTTCTTC
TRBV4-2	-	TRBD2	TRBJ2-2	CASSQDRGGLGTGELFF	TGTGCCAGCAGCCAAGATCGGGGGGGCCTGGGTACCGGGGAGCTGTTTTTT
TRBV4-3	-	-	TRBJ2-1	CASSQLQRLYNEQFF	TGCGCCAGCAGCCAACTTCAGCGCCTCTACAATGAGCAGTTCTTC
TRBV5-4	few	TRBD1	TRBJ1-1	CASSFPDREGNTEAFF	TGTGCCAGCAGCTTCCCGGACAGGGAGGGTAACACTGAAGCTTTCTTT
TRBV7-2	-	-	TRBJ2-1	CASGRRGNEQFF	TGTGCCAGCGGGAGGCGGGGAAATGAGCAGTTCTTC
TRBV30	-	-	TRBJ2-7	CAWTSDWRYEQYF	TGTGCCTGGACCTCGGACTGGAGGTACGAGCAGTACTTC
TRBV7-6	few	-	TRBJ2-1	CASSLGGSYEQFF	TGTGCCAGCAGCTTAGGAGGGTCCTATGAGCAGTTCTTC
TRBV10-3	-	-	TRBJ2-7	CAISEIKTYEQYF	TGTGCCATCAGTGAGATCAAAACCTACGAGCAGTACTTC
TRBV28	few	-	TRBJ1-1	CASRTGGGAHTEAFF	TGTGCCAGCAGAACCGGGGGTGGAGCGCACACTGAAGCTTTCTTT
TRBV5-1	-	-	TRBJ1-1	CASSTRGEVGAFF	TGCGCCAGCAGCACCAGGGGAGAGGTTGGAGCTTTCTTT
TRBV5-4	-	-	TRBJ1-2	CASSLVGQSAGYTF	TGTGCCAGCAGCTTGGTTGGGCAATCAGCTGGCTACACCTTC
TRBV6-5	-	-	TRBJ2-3	CASSSLGPTDTQYF	TGTGCCAGCAGCTCACTAGGGCCCACAGATACGCAGTATTTT
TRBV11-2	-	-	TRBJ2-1	CASSPLGNEQFF	TGTGCCAGCAGCCCCCTCGGCAATGAGCAGTTCTTC
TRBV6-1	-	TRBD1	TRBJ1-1	CASSEARGRTEAFF	TGTGCCAGCAGTGAAGCCAGGGGGCGGACTGAAGCTTTCTTT
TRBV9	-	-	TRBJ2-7	CASSVETTSGEQYF	TGTGCCAGCAGCGTAGAGACTACCTCGGGGGAGCAGTACTTC
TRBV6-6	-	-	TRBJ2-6	CASSYLVPGANVLTF	TGTGCCAGCAGTTACCTAGTCCCTGGGGCCAACGTCCTGACTTTC
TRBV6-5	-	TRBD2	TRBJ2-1	CASWESGTIKGEQFF	TGTGCCAGCTGGGAGTCCGGGACTATTAAGGGTGAGCAGTTCTTC